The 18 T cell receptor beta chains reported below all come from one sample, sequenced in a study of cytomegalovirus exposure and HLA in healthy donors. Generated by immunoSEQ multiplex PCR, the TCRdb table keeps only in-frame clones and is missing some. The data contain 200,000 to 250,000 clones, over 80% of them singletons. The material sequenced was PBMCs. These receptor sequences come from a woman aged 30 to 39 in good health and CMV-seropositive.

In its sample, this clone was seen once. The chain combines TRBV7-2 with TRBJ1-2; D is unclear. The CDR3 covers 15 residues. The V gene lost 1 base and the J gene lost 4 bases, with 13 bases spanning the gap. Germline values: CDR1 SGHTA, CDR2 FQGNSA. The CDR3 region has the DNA TGTGCCAGCAGCTTAGTCCGCCCACCGGGCTATGGCTACACCTTC. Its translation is CASSLVRPPGYGYTF.

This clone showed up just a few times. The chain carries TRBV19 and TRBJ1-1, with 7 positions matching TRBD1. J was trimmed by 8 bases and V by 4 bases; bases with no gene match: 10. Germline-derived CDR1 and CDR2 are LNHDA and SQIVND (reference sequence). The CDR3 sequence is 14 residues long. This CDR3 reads CASSNLQGNGEAFF. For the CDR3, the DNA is TGTGCCAGTAGTAACCTACAGGGGAATGGCGAAGCTTTCTTT.

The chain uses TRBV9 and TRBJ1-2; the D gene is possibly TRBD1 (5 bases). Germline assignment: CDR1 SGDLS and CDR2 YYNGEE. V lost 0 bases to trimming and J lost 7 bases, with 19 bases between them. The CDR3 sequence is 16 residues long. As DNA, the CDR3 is TGTGCCAGCAGCGTAGCTACCCTGGGACTATCAGGTGGCTACACCTTC. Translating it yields CASSVATLGLSGGYTF. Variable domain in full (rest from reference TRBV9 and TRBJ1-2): DSGVTQTPKHLITATGQRVTLRCSPRSGDLSVYWYQQSLDQGLQFLIQYYNGEERAKGNILERFSAQQFPDLHSELNLSSLELGDSALYFCASSVATLGLSGGYTFGSGTRLTVV.

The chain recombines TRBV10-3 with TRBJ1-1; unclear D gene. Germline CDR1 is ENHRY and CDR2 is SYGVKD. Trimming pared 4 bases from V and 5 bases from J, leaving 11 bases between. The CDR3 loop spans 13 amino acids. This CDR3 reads CAISGNKETEAFF. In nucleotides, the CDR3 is TGTGCCATCAGTGGGAACAAAGAAACTGAAGCTTTCTTT.

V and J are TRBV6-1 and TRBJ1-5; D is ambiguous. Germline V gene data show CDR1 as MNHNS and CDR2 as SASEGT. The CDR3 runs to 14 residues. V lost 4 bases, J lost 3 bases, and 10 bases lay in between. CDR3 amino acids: CASSGAGSNQPQHF. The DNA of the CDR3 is TGTGCCAGCAGTGGTGCGGGGTCCAATCAGCCCCAGCATTTT.

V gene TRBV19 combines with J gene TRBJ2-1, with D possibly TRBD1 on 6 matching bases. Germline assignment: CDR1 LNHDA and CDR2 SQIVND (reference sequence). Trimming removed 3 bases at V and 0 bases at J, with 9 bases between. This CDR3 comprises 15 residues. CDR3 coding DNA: TGTGCCAGTAGTATGAAAGGGGGCTCCTACAATGAGCAGTTCTTC. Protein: CASSMKGGSYNEQFF.

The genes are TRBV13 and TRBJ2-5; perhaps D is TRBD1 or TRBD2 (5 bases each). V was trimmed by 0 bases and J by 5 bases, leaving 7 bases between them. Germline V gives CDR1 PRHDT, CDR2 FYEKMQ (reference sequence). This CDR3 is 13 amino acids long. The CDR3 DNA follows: TGTGCCAGCAGCTTAGGCAGGGAGGAGACCCAGTACTTC. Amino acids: CASSLGREETQYF.

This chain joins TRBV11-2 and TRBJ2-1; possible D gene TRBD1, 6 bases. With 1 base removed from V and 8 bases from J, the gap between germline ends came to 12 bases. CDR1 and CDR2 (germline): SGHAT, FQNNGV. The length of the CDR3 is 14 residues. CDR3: CASSLGVAGDEQFF. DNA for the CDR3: TGTGCCAGCAGCTTAGGGGTAGCAGGGGATGAGCAGTTCTTC.

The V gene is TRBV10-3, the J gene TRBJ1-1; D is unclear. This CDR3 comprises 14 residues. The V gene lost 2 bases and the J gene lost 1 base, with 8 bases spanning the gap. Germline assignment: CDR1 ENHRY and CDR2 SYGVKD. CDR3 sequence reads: CAISEGARNTEAFF. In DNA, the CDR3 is TGTGCCATCAGTGAGGGCGCAAGGAACACTGAAGCTTTCTTT.

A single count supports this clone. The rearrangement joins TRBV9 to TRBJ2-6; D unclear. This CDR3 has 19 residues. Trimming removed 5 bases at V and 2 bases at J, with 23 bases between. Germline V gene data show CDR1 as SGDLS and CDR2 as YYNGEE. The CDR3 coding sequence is TGTGCCAGCAGTCTCCGGGTCCTCTCACCCGAGACTGGGGCCAACGTCCTGACTTTC. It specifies CASSLRVLSPETGANVLTF.

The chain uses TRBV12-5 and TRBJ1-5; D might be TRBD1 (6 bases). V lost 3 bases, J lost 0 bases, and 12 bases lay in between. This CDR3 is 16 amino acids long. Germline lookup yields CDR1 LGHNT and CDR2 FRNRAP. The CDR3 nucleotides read TGTGCTAGTGGTTTTCTAGGGGGAGGTAGCAATCAGCCCCAGCATTTT. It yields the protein CASGFLGGGSNQPQHF.

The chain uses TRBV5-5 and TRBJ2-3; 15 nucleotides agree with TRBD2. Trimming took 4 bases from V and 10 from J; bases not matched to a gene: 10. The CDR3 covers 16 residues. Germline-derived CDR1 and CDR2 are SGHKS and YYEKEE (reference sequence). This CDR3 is CASSLGLAGGYGPQYF. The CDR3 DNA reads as TGTGCCAGCAGCCTCGGACTAGCGGGAGGGTATGGGCCGCAGTATTTT.

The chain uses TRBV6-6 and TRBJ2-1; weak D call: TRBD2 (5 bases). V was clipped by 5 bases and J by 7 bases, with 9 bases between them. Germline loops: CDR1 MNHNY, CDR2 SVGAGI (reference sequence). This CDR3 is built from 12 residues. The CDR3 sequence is CASSGERNEQFF. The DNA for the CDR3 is TGTGCCAGCAGTGGCGAGCGGAATGAGCAGTTCTTC.

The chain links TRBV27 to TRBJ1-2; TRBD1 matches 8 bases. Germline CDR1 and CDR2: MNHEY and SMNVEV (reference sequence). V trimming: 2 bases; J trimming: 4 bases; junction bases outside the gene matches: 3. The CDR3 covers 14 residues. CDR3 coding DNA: TGTGCCAGCAGTTTAGTAGACAGGGGCTATGGCTACACCTTC. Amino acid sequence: CASSLVDRGYGYTF.

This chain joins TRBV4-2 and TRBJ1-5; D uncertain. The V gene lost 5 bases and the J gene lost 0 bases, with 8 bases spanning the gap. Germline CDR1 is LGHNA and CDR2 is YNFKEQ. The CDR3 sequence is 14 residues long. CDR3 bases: TGTGCCAGCAGCTCGGGAGATAGCAATCAGCCCCAGCATTTT. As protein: CASSSGDSNQPQHF.

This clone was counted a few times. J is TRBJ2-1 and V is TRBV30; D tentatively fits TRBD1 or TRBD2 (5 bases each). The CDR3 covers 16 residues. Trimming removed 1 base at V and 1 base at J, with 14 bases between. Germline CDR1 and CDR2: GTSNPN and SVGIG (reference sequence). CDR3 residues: CAWSARDLLSYNEQFF. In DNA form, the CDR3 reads TGTGCCTGGAGTGCCCGGGACCTGCTGTCCTACAATGAGCAGTTCTTC.

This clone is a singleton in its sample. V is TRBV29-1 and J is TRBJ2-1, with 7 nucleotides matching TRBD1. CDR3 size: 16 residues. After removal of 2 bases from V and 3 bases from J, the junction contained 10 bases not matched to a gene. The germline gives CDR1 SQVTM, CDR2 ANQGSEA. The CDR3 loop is CSVEYLRGPHYNEQFF. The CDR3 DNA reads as TGCAGCGTTGAATATTTGAGGGGGCCCCACTACAATGAGCAGTTCTTC.

CDR3 in DNA: TGTGCCAGCAGCGCTGGGACCTCTGAGTACAATGAGCAGTTCTTC. This encodes CASSAGTSEYNEQFF. The genes are TRBV11-3 and TRBJ2-1; D possibly uses TRBD1 or TRBD2 (5 bases each). V was shortened by 5 bases and J by 4 bases, with 15 bases between the two germline ends. The CDR3 length is 15 residues. Germline loops: CDR1 SGHNT, CDR2 YENEEA.